Described below is a single TCR beta chain sequence and its context. What antigen it recognizes has not been identified. There are no base qualities to consult, and no much larger clone falls within one base. This record comes from a study of regulatory T cells in long-lasting Graves disease (dated by TCRdb to 2020 to 2023). Describing the broader study: In the newly diagnosed Graves' disease group, patients had been taking antithyroid drugs for less than 3 months. Peripheral blood TCR sequencing and RNA sequencing compared persistent Graves' disease patients with newly diagnosed Graves' disease patients. A total of around 35 samples were covered by TCR sequencing, comprising around 13 persistent and some 20 newly diagnosed Graves' disease patients. The study was conducted in China and was registered as a clinical trial.

Results and caveats for the whole study, not just this receptor: Sequencing and analysis were restricted to the TCR beta chain. As a limitation, the authors acknowledged that the small sample size may reduce accuracy. Because the primary lesion, thyroid tissue, could not be accessed, the study looked at peripheral blood alone. Persistent disease showed preferential use of TRBV28, TRBJ1-2 and TRBJ2-5, whereas newly diagnosed disease favored TRBV20-1 and TRBJ2-1. Compared with newly diagnosed patients, patients with persistent Graves' disease had lower TCR Shannon entropy and fewer highly expanded clones, which suggests clonal expansion. More public clonotypes were shared among persistent patients (about 2,800) than among newly diagnosed patients (just under 1,000).

The label giving this sample's time point can be read as: newly diagnosed GD, antithyroid drugs for less than 3 months. For both TCR sequencing and RNA sequencing, RNA was extracted from PBMCs using TRIzol. Graves' disease was diagnosed according to American Thyroid Association guidelines. Recruitment of patients was carried out at an endocrinology department in Xi'an, China. From each patient, approximately 10 milliliters of peripheral blood was collected into an EDTA anticoagulant tube. Ficoll Paque Plus density gradient separation was used to isolate PBMCs, and no further T cell sorting was done. An Agilent 2100 Bioanalyzer and agarose gel were used to assess RNA quality, and a NanoDrop 2000 was used to measure RNA concentration. The trim is 5 bases for V and 4 bases for J, with a gap of 16 bases between the germline ends. CDR1 SGHKS and CDR2 YYEKEE are derived from the germline V gene (reference sequence). The CDR3 starts with the cysteine, ends with the phenylalanine, and has 14 residues. Of all the DNA, just the CDR3 is kept, 42 bases in frame from base 1.

Library creation used multiplex PCR. The instrument was an Illumina HiSeq 4000. CDR3 regions were amplified by Arm-PCR with iRepertoire HTBI primers to construct TCR beta libraries. Before sequencing, the PCR products went through gel purification. The study's own analysis went as follows. A total of fewer than 80 TRBV and 14 TRBJ segments were identified across samples and were used for gene usage analysis of CDR3 amino acid clonotypes. COPE and FqMerger were used to merge filtered high-quality paired reads into contigs. Contigs were aligned with BLAST to IMGT TRBV, TRBD and TRBJ reference genes, and CDR3 was defined per IMGT. Clonotypes above 0.1% frequency were classified as highly expanded clones. Shannon entropy served as the measure of repertoire diversity, while the Gini coefficient captured V-J evenness. Public clonotypes were defined as clonotypes shared by more than one individual. TCRdb redid the processing of the public reads, applying fastp at Q25 and MiXCR, and retained in-frame beta chains. Rows with one shared CDR3 protein collapse into an entry with the most common genes and DNA. The V and J calls were not made by the authors but by TCRdb's processing. Within this sample are 400,000 to 500,000 distinct CDR3 sequences, with about 14% of them counted one time only. The ten top clones hold approximately 19% of the sample.

These data also featured in a second study, about T cells in Graves' hyperthyroidism and ophthalmopathy. The second study, in turn, reports: Stable Graves' hyperthyroidism was defined as no progression to ophthalmopathy during 18 months of follow-up. Hyperthyroidism patients were aged 18 to 65 years and newly diagnosed, with disease duration of less than 2 months. Exclusion was applied to patients with uncontrolled infections, other autoimmune diseases, pregnancy or lactation. Diagnoses were established on the basis of clinical symptoms, serum thyroxine and TRAb, thyroid ultrasound, and orbital computed tomography. A first-round RT-PCR of the TCR CDR3 used the HTBI primer set with the Qiagen OneStep RT-PCR kit. Most expanded thyroid clonotypes (frequency above 0.001) were also detected in blood, a finding suggesting that blood repertoires may reflect thyroid immune responses. A model built on a 13 V-J signature distinguished ophthalmopathy from stable hyperthyroidism, reaching over 85% sensitivity and around 81% specificity in cross-validation and 80%/75% in testing. In validation, progression to ophthalmopathy was predicted by the model with around 71% sensitivity and 72% to 80% specificity, a median of approximately 6.5 months before onset. TCR V-J signatures able to tell the groups apart were searched for in a discovery cohort of 90 to 100 patients, of whom around 42 had Graves' ophthalmopathy and roughly 57 had stable Graves' hyperthyroidism. Prospective prediction of ophthalmopathy was tested in an independent validation cohort of 18 hyperthyroidism patients and 15 to 17 patients who later progressed to ophthalmopathy. The approximately 90 discovery patients were divided at random into training and test sets in a 7:3 ratio. The study also compared thyroid tissue and blood T-cell repertoires from 5 to 7 Graves' hyperthyroidism patients. Following sampling, methimazole starting at 30 mg daily was given to hyperthyroidism patients, and high-dose intravenous methylprednisolone was given to ophthalmopathy patients. A second multiplex PCR round built the libraries, followed by size selection and purification. Paired-end sequencing of the libraries was performed with 100 bp reads on an Illumina HiSeq2000. Raw data were processed with SOAPnuke, discarding reads with adapters, uncalled bases, mean Phred below 15, or no exact constant-primer or identifier match. High-quality paired reads were merged with COPE v1.2.5, and unique nucleotide sequences were defined as clonotypes. MiTCR v1.1 was used to align clonotypes to the IMGT TRBV, TRBD and TRBJ reference segments. The analysis included only V-J combinations with a frequency above 0.0001, which together covered over 98% of the repertoires. A TCS score was defined as the ratio between F50 (clonal expansion) and ExV (chaos), using BLOSUM62-based TCRdist between CDR3 peptides within each V-J. Welch's t-statistics and random forest reduced roughly 540 V-J features to fewer than 15, which were used in a naive Bayes classifier (R e1071). Sample size was not statistically predetermined, and investigators were not blinded to group allocation. The paper describes TCR Vbeta CDR3 sequencing of about 140 peripheral blood samples, made up of fewer than 50 ophthalmopathy patients, approximately 73 hyperthyroidism patients and 17 progressor patients.

The rearrangement combines TRBV5-5 with TRBJ2-7; a tentative D call is TRBD2 (6 bases match). The sequenced sample was peripheral blood mononuclear cells (PBMCs), obtained at new diagnosis, from a patient treated with antithyroid drugs. The sequence was collected from a woman in her 50s with Graves disease. Donor details come from another sample of the same person, matched by shared clones. DNA sequence: TGTGCCAGCAGTGGGGACTGGAAGCTTTACGAGCAGTACTTC. Its protein product is CASSGDWKLYEQYF.